This record covers a single T cell receptor (beta chain). The CDR3 runs to 16 residues. Germline V gene data show CDR1 as MNHNY and CDR2 as SVGAGI (reference sequence). V shed 4 bases, J shed 0 bases, and the junction held 4 bases outside the gene matches. This entry comes from a study of blood T cell repertoires in COVID-19. About the research overall: The origin of the acute and convalescent COVID-19 samples was the United States, Italy and Spain. In each case, the material was cDNA or gDNA derived from T cells, B-cell-depleted T cells, or PBMCs.

Authors' methods: The assay estimated nucleated cells by amplifying reference gene primers. The table came from immunoSEQ multiplex PCR; TCRdb's copy has only in-frame clones and leaves some out. V and J calls and clone size come straight from that table; D and trimming were deduced from the DNA. The sample lists around 40,000 clones; roughly 90% were seen once. The clonotype was recovered from a human donor in a cohort sampled during active COVID-19. The gene calls are TRBV6-6 and TRBJ2-3; 10 nucleotides match TRBD2. What was sequenced was peripheral blood. The DNA for the CDR3 is TGTGCCAGCAGTTCCGGACTAGCGGAGAGCACAGATACGCAGTATTTT. It yields the protein CASSSGLAESTDTQYF.